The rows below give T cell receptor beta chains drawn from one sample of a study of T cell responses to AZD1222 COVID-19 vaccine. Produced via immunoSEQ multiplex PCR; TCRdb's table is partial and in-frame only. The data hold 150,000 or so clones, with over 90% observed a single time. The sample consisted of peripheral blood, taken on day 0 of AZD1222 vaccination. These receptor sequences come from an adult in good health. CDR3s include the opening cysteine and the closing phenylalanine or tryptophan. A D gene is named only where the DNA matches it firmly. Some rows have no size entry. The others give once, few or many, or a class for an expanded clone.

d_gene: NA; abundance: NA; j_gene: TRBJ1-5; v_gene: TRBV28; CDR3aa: CASTSGVRQPQHF; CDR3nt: TGTGCCAGCACCTCAGGGGTGAGGCAGCCCCAGCATTTT
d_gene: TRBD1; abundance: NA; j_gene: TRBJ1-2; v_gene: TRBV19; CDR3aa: CASSMSAGGARYGYTF; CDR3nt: TGTGCCAGTAGTATGTCGGCAGGGGGCGCAAGGTATGGCTACACCTTC
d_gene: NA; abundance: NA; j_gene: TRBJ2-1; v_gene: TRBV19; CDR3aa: CASSNRIFDEQFF; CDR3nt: TGTGCCAGTAGTAACCGGATATTCGATGAGCAGTTCTTC
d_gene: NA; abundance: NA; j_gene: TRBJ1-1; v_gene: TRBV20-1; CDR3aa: CSYLLNTEAFF; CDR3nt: TGCAGTTACCTACTGAACACTGAAGCTTTCTTT
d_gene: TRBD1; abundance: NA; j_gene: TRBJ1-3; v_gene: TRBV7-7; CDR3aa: CASSLDRGSGNTIYF; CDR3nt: TGTGCCAGCAGCTTAGACAGGGGATCTGGAAACACCATATATTTT
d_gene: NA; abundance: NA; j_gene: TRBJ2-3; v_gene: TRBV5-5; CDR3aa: CASSFVLWTDTQYF; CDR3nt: TGTGCCAGCAGCTTTGTGTTATGGACAGATACGCAGTATTTT
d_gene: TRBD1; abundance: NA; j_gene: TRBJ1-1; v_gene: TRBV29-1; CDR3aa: CSVRNERTGHLLNTEAFF; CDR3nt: TGCAGCGTTCGAAACGAAAGGACAGGCCACCTTCTGAACACTGAAGCTTTCTTT
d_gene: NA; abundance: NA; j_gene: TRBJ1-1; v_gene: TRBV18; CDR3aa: CASSQSERGVSEAFF; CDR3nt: TGTGCCAGCTCACAGTCGGAGCGGGGGGTCTCTGAAGCTTTCTTT
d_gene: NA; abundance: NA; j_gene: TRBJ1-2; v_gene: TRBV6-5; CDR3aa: CASSTGTGTIGYTF; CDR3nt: TGTGCCAGCAGTACCGGAACCGGGACCATCGGCTACACCTTC
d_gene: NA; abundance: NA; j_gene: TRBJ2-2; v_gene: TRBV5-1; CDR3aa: CASSLPSANTGELFF; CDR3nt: TGCGCCAGCAGCTTACCTAGCGCGAACACCGGGGAGCTGTTTTTT
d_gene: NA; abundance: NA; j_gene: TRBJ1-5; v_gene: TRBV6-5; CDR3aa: CASSNTGNQPQHF; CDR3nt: TGTGCCAGCAGTAATACGGGCAATCAGCCCCAGCATTTT
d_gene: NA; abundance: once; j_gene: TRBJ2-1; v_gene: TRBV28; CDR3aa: CASSLIGAKNNEQFF; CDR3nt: TGTGCCAGCAGTTTAATAGGAGCCAAGAACAATGAGCAGTTCTTC
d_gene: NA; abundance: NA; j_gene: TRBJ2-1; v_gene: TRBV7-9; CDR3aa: CASSPPGGRGQGEQFF; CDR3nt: TGTGCCAGCAGCCCCCCAGGGGGGAGAGGTCAGGGGGAGCAGTTCTTC
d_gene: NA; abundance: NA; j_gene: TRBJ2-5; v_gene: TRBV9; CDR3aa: CASSVGRRPQETQYF; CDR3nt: TGTGCCAGCAGCGTAGGAAGACGACCCCAAGAGACCCAGTACTTC
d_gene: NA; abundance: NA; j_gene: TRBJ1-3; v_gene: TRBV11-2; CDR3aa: CASSFRVSADSGNTIYF; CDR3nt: TGTGCCAGCAGCTTCCGGGTTTCCGCGGACTCTGGAAACACCATATATTTT
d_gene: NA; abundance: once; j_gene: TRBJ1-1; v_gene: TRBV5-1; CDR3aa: CASSLMEGGGTEAFF; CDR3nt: TGCGCCAGCAGCTTGATGGAGGGCGGGGGCACTGAAGCTTTCTTT
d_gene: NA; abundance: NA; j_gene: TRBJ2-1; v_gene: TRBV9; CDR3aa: CASSGTWGDEQFF; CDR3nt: TGTGCCAGCAGCGGTACTTGGGGGGATGAGCAGTTCTTC
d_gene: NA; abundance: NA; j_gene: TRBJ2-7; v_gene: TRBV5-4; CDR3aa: CASSRDLAYEQYF; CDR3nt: TGTGCCAGCAGCCGGGACCTAGCCTACGAGCAGTACTTC
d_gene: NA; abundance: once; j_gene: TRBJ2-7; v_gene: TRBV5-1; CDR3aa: CASSLQISAYEQYF; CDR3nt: TGCGCCAGCAGCTTGCAGATCAGTGCCTACGAGCAGTACTTC
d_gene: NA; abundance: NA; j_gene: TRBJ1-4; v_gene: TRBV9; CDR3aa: CASSAPGVGDGANEKLFF; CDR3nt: TGTGCCAGCAGCGCCCCCGGGGTGGGGGATGGGGCTAATGAAAAACTGTTTTTT
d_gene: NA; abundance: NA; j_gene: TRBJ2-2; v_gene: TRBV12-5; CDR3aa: CASGLRQNTGELFF; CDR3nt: TGTGCTAGTGGTTTGCGACAGAACACCGGGGAGCTGTTTTTT
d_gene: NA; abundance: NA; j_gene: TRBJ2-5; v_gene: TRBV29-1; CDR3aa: CSVATEETQYF; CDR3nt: TGCAGCGTTGCAACAGAAGAGACCCAGTACTTC
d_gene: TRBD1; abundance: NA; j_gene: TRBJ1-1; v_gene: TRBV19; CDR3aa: CASSKRTGEWGTEAFF; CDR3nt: TGTGCCAGTAGTAAACGGACAGGGGAATGGGGCACTGAAGCTTTCTTT
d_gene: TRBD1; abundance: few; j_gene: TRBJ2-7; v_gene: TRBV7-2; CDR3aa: CASSPRTGIYEQYF; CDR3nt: TGTGCCAGCAGCCCCCGGACAGGCATCTACGAGCAGTACTTC
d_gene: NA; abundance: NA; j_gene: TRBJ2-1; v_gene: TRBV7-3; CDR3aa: CASSLSGRFTYNEQFF; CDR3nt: TGTGCCAGCAGCTTAAGTGGGCGGTTTACCTACAATGAGCAGTTCTTC
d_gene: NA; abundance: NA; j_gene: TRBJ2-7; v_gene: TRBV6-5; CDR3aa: CASSRTGHGPYEQYF; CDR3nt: TGTGCCAGCAGTCGCACGGGACACGGACCCTACGAGCAGTACTTC
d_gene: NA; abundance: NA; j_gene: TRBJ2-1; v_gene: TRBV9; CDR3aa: CASSPFGRGQSSYNEQFF; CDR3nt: TGTGCCAGCAGCCCCTTCGGGAGGGGACAGTCCTCCTACAATGAGCAGTTCTTC
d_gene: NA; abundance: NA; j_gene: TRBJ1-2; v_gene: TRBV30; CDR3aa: CAWSSQPNYGYTF; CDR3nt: TGTGCCTGGAGTTCCCAACCTAACTATGGCTACACCTTC
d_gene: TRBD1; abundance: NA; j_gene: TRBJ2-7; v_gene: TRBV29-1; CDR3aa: CSVGDRGEQYF; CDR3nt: TGCAGCGTGGGAGACAGGGGCGAGCAGTACTTC
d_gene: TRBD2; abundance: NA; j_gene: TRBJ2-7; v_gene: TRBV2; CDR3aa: CASRPGLAGSYEQYF; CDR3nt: TGTGCCAGCAGACCGGGACTAGCGGGGTCCTACGAGCAGTACTTC
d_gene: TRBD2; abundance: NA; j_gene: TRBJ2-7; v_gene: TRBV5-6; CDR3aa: CASTQLAGGGPYEQYF; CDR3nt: TGTGCCAGCACCCAACTAGCGGGAGGTGGGCCTTACGAGCAGTACTTC
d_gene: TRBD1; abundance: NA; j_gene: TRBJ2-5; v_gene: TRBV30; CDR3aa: CAWMGAGQGQETQYF; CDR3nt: TGTGCCTGGATGGGGGCCGGACAGGGCCAAGAGACCCAGTACTTC
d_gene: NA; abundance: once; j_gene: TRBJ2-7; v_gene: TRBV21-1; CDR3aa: CASNRFGQTYEQYF; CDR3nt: TGTGCCAGCAACCGCTTTGGACAGACGTACGAGCAGTACTTC
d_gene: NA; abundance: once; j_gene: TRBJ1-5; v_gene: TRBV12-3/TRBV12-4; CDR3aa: CASSFEIQPQHF; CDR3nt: TGTGCCAGCAGTTTCGAGATCCAGCCCCAGCATTTT
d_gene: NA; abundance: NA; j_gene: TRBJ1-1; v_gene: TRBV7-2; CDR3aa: CASSLAGAEAFF; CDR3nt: TGTGCCAGCAGCTTAGCCGGGGCTGAAGCTTTCTTT
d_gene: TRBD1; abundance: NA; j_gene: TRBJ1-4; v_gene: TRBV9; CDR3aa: CASSVTGQSEKLFF; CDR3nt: TGTGCCAGCAGCGTAACGGGACAGAGTGAAAAACTGTTTTTT
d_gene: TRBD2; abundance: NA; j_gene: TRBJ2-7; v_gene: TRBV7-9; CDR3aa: CASSVGTSGAYEQYF; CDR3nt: TGTGCCAGCAGCGTCGGGACTAGCGGGGCCTACGAGCAGTACTTC
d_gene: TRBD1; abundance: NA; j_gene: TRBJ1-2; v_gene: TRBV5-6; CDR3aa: CASSGTGPYYGYTF; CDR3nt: TGTGCCAGCAGCGGGACAGGACCTTACTATGGCTACACCTTC
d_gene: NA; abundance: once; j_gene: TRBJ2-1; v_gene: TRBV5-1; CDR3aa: CASTRGDREHNEQFF; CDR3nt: TGCGCCAGCACCCGCGGGGACAGAGAGCACAATGAGCAGTTCTTC
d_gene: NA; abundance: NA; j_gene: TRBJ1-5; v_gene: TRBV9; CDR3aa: CASSARLNQPQHF; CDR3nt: TGTGCCAGCAGCGCCCGGCTTAATCAGCCCCAGCATTTT
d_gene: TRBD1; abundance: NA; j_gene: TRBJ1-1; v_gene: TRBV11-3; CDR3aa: CASSPSQGAGEAFF; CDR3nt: TGTGCCAGCAGCCCATCTCAGGGGGCTGGTGAAGCTTTCTTT
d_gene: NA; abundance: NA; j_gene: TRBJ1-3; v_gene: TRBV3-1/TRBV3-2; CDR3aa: CASSQGYDGFSGNTIYF; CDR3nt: TGTGCCAGCAGCCAGGGCTATGACGGATTCTCTGGAAACACCATATATTTT
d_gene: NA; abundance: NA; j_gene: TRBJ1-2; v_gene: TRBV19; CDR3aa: CASSMSQGGGYTF; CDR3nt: TGTGCCAGTAGTATGTCGCAGGGCGGTGGCTACACCTTC
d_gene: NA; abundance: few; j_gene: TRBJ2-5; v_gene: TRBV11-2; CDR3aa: CASSLGGRRETQYF; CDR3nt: TGTGCCAGCAGCTTAGGGGGACGTAGAGAGACCCAGTACTTC
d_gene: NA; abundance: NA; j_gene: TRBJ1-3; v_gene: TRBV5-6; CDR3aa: CASSLLLTYGSGNTIYF; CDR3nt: TGTGCCAGCAGCCTGCTTTTGACCTATGGCTCTGGAAACACCATATATTTT
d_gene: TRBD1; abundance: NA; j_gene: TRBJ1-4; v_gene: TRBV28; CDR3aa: CASSLPGQANEKLFF; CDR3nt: TGTGCCAGCAGTTTACCGGGACAGGCTAATGAAAAACTGTTTTTT
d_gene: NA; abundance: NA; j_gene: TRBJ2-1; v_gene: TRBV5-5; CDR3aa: CASSLASSLVQFF; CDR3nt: TGTGCCAGCAGCTTGGCCAGCTCCCTAGTGCAGTTCTTC
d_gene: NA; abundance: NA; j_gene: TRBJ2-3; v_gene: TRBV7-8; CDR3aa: CASSLLGRAVTTDTQYF; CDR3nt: TGTGCCAGCAGCTTACTGGGCAGGGCGGTAACCACAGATACGCAGTATTTT
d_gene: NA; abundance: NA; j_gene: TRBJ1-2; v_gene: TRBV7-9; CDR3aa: CASSPQGDGYTF; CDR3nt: TGTGCCAGCAGCCCCCAAGGGGATGGCTACACCTTC
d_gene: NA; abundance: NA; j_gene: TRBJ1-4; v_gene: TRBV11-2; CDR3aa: CASSLGGLRGEKLFF; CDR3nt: TGTGCCAGCAGCTTAGGGGGGTTAAGAGGTGAAAAACTGTTTTTT
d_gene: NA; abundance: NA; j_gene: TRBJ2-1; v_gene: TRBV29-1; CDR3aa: CSVVYWDYNEQFF; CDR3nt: TGCAGCGTTGTTTACTGGGACTACAATGAGCAGTTCTTC
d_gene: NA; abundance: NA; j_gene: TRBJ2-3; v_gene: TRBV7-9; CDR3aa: CASSYTDTQYF; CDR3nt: TGTGCCAGCAGCTACACAGATACGCAGTATTTT
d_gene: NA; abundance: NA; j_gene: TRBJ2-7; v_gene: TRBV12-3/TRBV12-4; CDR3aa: CASSLEGISEQYF; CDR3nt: TGTGCCAGCAGTTTAGAGGGGATTAGCGAGCAGTACTTC
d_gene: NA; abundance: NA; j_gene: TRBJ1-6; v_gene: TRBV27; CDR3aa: CASTLGPGVNSPLHF; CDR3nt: TGTGCCAGCACCCTAGGGCCAGGGGTTAATTCACCCCTCCACTTT
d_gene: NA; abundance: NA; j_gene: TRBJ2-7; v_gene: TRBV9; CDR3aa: CASSVGAISLYEQYF; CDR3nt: TGTGCCAGCAGCGTAGGAGCGATCTCCCTTTACGAGCAGTACTTC